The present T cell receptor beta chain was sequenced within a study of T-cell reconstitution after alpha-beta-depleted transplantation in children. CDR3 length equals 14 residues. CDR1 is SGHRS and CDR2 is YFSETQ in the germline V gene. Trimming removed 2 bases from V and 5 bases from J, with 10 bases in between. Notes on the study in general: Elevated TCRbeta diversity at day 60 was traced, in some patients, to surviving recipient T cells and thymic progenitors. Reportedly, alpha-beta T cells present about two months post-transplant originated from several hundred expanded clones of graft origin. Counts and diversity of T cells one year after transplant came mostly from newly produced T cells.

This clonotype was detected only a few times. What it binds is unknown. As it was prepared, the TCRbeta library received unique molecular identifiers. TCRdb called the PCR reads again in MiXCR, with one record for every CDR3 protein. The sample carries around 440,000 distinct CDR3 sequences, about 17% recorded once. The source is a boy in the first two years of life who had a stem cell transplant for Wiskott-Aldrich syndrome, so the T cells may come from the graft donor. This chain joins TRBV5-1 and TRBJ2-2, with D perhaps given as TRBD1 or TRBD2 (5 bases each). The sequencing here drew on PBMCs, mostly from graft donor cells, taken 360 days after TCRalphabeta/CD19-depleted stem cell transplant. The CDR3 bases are TGCGCCAGCAGCTTCCAGGGAGAAACCGGGGAGCTGTTTTTT. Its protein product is CASSFQGETGELFF.